This T cell receptor (beta chain) was found in a study of cytomegalovirus exposure and HLA in healthy donors. Study-level background: HLA-typed donors were the source of some 85 million unique TCRs, which an early data release held. General study points: A later analysis showed HLA-associated TCR beta chains outstripping equally common others in clonal expansion.

Details on this clone: The target antigen is unknown.

Germline-derived CDR1 and CDR2 are SGHVS and FQNEAQ. The CDR3 runs to 12 residues. V shed 1 base and J shed 9 bases, with 7 bases lying between them. The primer mix had 60 Vbeta and 13 Jbeta primers. Study processing details: Later analysis identified 80 million to 85 million unique TCR beta chains, roughly 11 million shared. Repertoires were generated with immunoSEQ multiplex PCR, while TCRdb's copy carries only in-frame clones and drops some. That table supplies the V and J calls and clone size; D and trimming were determined from the DNA. The table counts approximately 110,000 clones; around 4% lies in the top ten.

This sequence originates from a man aged 18 to 29 in good health and CMV-seronegative. The sequenced sample was PBMCs. This sequence joins TRBV7-8 and TRBJ2-4; D unclear. The CDR3 nucleotides read TGTGCCAGCAGCTTAGGGCAAAGCATTCAGTACTTC. This codes for CASSLGQSIQYF.